This T cell receptor beta chain derives from a study of CD8 T cells in ankylosing spondylitis. With respect to this clonotype: Its antigen remains unidentified.

CDR3 length: 14 amino acids. Trimming stripped 8 bases from V and 4 bases from J, with 18 bases between. CDR1 and CDR2 from the germline V gene are MDHEN and SYDVKM. Whole-study results and caveats: Blood from ankylosing spondylitis patients appeared to carry a characteristic roughly eight-variant TCR beta motif.

Each CDR3 protein is one row after TCRdb ran MiXCR on the 5' RACE reads. In the table there are fewer than 650,000 distinct CDR3 sequences, 9.5% to 15% of which are singletons. The source is a male donor with ankylosing spondylitis. Sequenced: blood, either unsorted or a sorted T cell fraction (not recorded which). The chain uses TRBV28 and TRBJ2-7, with D possibly being TRBD1 (8 bases). CDR3 sequence (DNA): TGTGCCAGCCAGGGGGCGGGAGATAGGTACGAGCAGTACTTC. This sequence encodes CASQGAGDRYEQYF. The entire variable domain, with the rest obtained from reference TRBV28 and TRBJ2-7, is as follows: DVKVTQSSRYLVKRTGEKVFLECVQDMDHENMFWYRQDPGLGLRLIYFSYDVKMKEKGDIPEGYSVSREKKERFSLILESASTNQTSMYLCASQGAGDRYEQYFGPGTRLTVT.